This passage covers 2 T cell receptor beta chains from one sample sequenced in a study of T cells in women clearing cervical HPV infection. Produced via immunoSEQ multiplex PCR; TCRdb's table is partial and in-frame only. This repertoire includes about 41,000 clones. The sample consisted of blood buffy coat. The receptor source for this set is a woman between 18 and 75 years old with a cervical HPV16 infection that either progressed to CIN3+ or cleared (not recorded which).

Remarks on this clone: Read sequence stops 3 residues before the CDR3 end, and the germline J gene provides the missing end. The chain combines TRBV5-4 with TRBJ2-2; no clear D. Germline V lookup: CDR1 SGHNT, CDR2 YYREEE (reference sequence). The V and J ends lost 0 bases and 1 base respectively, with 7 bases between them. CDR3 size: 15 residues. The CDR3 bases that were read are TGTGCCAGCAGCTTGGAGACTGGGAACACCGGGGAG. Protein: CASSLETGNTGE. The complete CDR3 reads CASSLETGNTGELFF.

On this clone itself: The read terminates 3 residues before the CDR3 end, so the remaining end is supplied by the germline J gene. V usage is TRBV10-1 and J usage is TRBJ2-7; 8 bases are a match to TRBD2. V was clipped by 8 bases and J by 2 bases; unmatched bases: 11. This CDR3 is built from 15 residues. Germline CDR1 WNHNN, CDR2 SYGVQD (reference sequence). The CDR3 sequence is CASAPGTSGTYEQYF. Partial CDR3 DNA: TGCGCCAGCGCCCCGGGTACTAGCGGTACCTACGAG.